Each of the 29 T cell receptor beta chains below was sequenced from the same sample in a study of PD-1 blockade in classical Hodgkin lymphoma. After autologous stem cell transplantation all patients relapsed, and prior brentuximab vedotin exposure differed between cohorts. CD4+ T cells were purified from thawed PBMCs by magnetic negative selection. Assay: immunoSEQ multiplex PCR; the TCRdb copy retains only in-frame clones and omits some. This sample has 6,000 to 9,500 clones, with around 77% found just once. This specimen consisted of CD4+ T cells from blood, obtained at baseline. These receptors came from a human donor with classical Hodgkin lymphoma.

The chain links TRBV9 to TRBJ1-1; 9 bases line up with TRBD1. CDR1 is SGDLS and CDR2 is YYNGEE in the germline V gene. CDR3 size: 15 residues. J gave up 11 bases and V 0 bases, and 11 bases lay outside the gene matches. The CDR3 is CASSVANGVQGAAFF. The DNA of the CDR3 is TGTGCCAGCAGCGTAGCTAATGGGGTACAGGGGGCTGCTTTCTTT.

Remarks on this clone: This specimen includes other DNA sequences encoding the same CDR3. The chain recombines TRBV5-1 with TRBJ2-5, with 8 bases matching TRBD1. The CDR3 is 14 amino acids. CDR1 SGHRS and CDR2 YFSETQ come from the germline V gene. With 2 bases clipped from V and 2 bases from J, the junction kept 2 bases outside the gene matches. The CDR3 is CASSLGQGQETQYF. The CDR3 DNA reads TGCGCCAGCAGCTTAGGACAGGGTCAAGAGACCCAGTACTTC.

The chain employs TRBV18 and TRBJ2-7; 12 bases are a match to TRBD1. Germline loops: CDR1 KGHSH, CDR2 LQKENI. The CDR3 covers 16 residues. J lost 7 bases, V lost 1 base, and 8 bases had no gene match. The CDR3 bases are TGTGCCAGCTCACCACAAGGGACAGGGGGCGTCGGGGAGCAGTACTTC. This sequence encodes CASSPQGTGGVGEQYF.

This rearrangement joins TRBV6-5 to TRBJ2-7; 7 nucleotides line up with TRBD1. Losses at the gene ends were 6 bases for V and 3 bases for J; bases not matched to a gene: 11. CDR1 and CDR2 from the germline V gene are MNHEY and SVGAGI. This CDR3 comprises 15 residues. The CDR3 nucleotides read TGTGCCAGCAGACTTGAGGGGGCGCAGGTCTACGAGCAGTACTTC. This sequence encodes CASRLEGAQVYEQYF.

V gene TRBV5-1 combines with J gene TRBJ2-1; D tentatively fits TRBD1 or TRBD2 (5 bases each). V lost 0 bases and J lost 3, with 13 bases in between. Looked up from germline, CDR1 is SGHRS and CDR2 is YFSETQ. This CDR3 is built from 16 residues. In nucleotides, the CDR3 is TGCGCCAGCAGCTTGGACAGGATGGGGGTCTACAATGAGCAGTTCTTC. Its protein is CASSLDRMGVYNEQFF.

The table lists this clone with a few counts. V usage is TRBV10-3 and J usage is TRBJ2-7; TRBD2 matches at 7 bases. In germline, CDR1 is ENHRY, CDR2 SYGVKD. This CDR3 comprises 14 residues. V shed 10 bases and J 3 bases; nucleotides not matched to a gene: 12. The CDR3 region is CATRNLGGSYEQYF. In DNA form, the CDR3 reads TGTGCCACCCGTAACCTCGGCGGGAGCTACGAGCAGTACTTC.

This clone was observed a handful of times. The DNA for the CDR3 is TGTGCCAGCAGCGTAATGGGTCTGGCGCAAGAGACCCAGTACTTC. Protein: CASSVMGLAQETQYF. This chain joins TRBV9 and TRBJ2-5; D unclear. Per germline, CDR1 SGDLS and CDR2 YYNGEE. The V and J ends lost 1 base and 2 bases respectively, with 12 bases between them. The CDR3 is 15 amino acids.

The CDR3 loop is CASSLRTENTGELFF. CDR3 DNA sequence: TGCGCCAGCAGCTTGAGGACAGAGAACACCGGGGAGCTGTTTTTT. This chain links TRBV5-1 with TRBJ2-2; D perhaps matches TRBD1 (6 bases). CDR1 is SGHRS, CDR2 YFSETQ, per germline. The CDR3 is made up of 15 amino acids. V was pared by 1 base and J by 1 base, with 8 bases between.

CDR3 nucleotides: TGTGCCATCAGTCCGACAGGGGGCGATGGCTACACCTTC. Amino acids: CAISPTGGDGYTF. The chain links TRBV10-3 to TRBJ1-2, with 10 positions matching TRBD1. J lost 6 bases, V lost 5 bases, and 3 bases had no gene match. The CDR3 is 13 residues long. Germline CDR1 is ENHRY and CDR2 is SYGVKD.

This chain links TRBV5-1 with TRBJ2-7; D perhaps matches TRBD1 (5 bases). Germline CDR1 SGHRS, CDR2 YFSETQ. The CDR3 is 14 residues long. V lost 0 bases to trimming and J lost 2 bases, with 9 bases between them. The CDR3: CASSLDSGPYEQYF. CDR3 sequence (DNA): TGCGCCAGCAGCTTGGATTCAGGGCCCTACGAGCAGTACTTC.

V usage is TRBV9 and J usage is TRBJ2-5; 7 bases line up with TRBD1. The germline V gene encodes CDR1 SGDLS and CDR2 YYNGEE. This CDR3 has 12 amino acids. J lost 4 bases, V lost 4 bases, and 1 base had no gene match. The CDR3 region has the DNA TGTGCCAGCAGCAGGGACAGAGAGACCCAGTACTTC. Translation gives CASSRDRETQYF.

This clone is a singleton in its sample. The chain is built from TRBV4-2 and TRBJ2-1, with 11 positions matching TRBD2. The CDR3 sequence is 16 residues long. The V gene's germline CDR1 is LGHNA and CDR2 YNFKEQ. The junction had 8 bases not matched to a gene; V was cut back by 0 bases and J by 10 bases. For the CDR3, the DNA is TGTGCCAGCAGCCAAGAACTAGCGGGAGTTTCAATAGAGCAGTTCTTC. Amino acids: CASSQELAGVSIEQFF.

This chain uses TRBV6-5 with TRBJ2-7; D uncertain. Germline loops: CDR1 MNHEY, CDR2 SVGAGI. The CDR3 is 14 residues long. With 0 bases removed from V and 1 base from J, the gap between germline ends came to 7 bases. The CDR3 is CASSYSKDSYEQYF. The CDR3 region has the DNA TGTGCCAGCAGTTACTCGAAGGATTCCTACGAGCAGTACTTC.

V is TRBV4-3 and J is TRBJ2-5, with 9 bases fitting TRBD1. In germline, CDR1 is LGHNA, CDR2 YSLEER. This CDR3 has 15 residues. V gave up 3 bases and J gave up 4 bases; unmatched junction bases: 6. The CDR3 DNA is TGCGCCAGCAGCCAGGCGGGACAGGGTGCAGAGACCCAGTACTTC. This gives the protein CASSQAGQGAETQYF.

This clone was seen only a few times. V is TRBV30 and J is TRBJ2-7, with unresolved D. V gave up 0 bases and J gave up 3 bases, with 6 bases separating them. The germline V gene has CDR1 GTSNPN and CDR2 SVGIG (reference sequence). The CDR3 consists of 12 residues. In nucleotides, the CDR3 is TGTGCCTGGAGTGTACAGAACTACGAGCAGTACTTC. Translating gives CAWSVQNYEQYF.

Notes on this clone: The CDR3 does not end in the conserved phenylalanine or tryptophan, so this is likely a read error. The DNA is omitted, as the CDR3 cannot be located on it reliably, and the CDR3 follows TCRdb's listing. The rearrangement uses TRBV4-3 and TRBJ1-1. With termini counted, the CDR3 has 9 amino acids. Germline V CDR1 and CDR2: LGHNA, YSLEER. The CDR3: CASGQAGPR.

CDR3: CAISASSAAAHGYTF. The CDR3 DNA reads TGTGCCATCAGTGCCAGTTCCGCGGCAGCCCATGGCTACACCTTC. V is TRBV10-3 and J is TRBJ1-2; no clear D gene. The germline gives CDR1 ENHRY, CDR2 SYGVKD. CDR3 length equals 15 residues. V was shortened by 4 bases and J by 6 bases, with 18 bases between the two germline ends.

In its sample, this clone was seen once. This chain links TRBV15 with TRBJ2-2; 10 bases map to TRBD1. Germline lookup yields CDR1 LNHNV and CDR2 YYDKDF (reference sequence). Germline trimming cut 3 bases from V and 2 bases from J; bases unmatched to any gene: 6. This CDR3 has 17 amino acids. The CDR3 protein is CATSSPGQGRNTGELFF. CDR3 nucleotides: TGTGCCACCAGCAGCCCGGGACAGGGGAGAAACACCGGGGAGCTGTTTTTT. Using reference TRBV15 and TRBJ2-2 for the parts outside the CDR3, the full variable domain is DAMVIQNPRYQVTQFGKPVTLSCSQTLNHNVMYWYQQKSSQAPKLLFHYYDKDFNNEADTPDNFQSRRPNTSFCFLDIRSPGLGDTAMYLCATSSPGQGRNTGELFFGEGSRLTVL.

In this sample, this clone turned up a few times. The chain carries TRBV29-1 and TRBJ2-1, with 10 bases that match TRBD1. V dropped 6 bases and J dropped 5; count of bases not matched to a gene: 7. The CDR3 contains 14 residues. Germline CDR1 SQVTM, CDR2 ANQGSEA. For the CDR3, the DNA is TGCAGCGTGAAGGACAGGGGGGAACACAATGAGCAGTTCTTC. This sequence encodes CSVKDRGEHNEQFF.

The chain carries TRBV18 and TRBJ2-4; 8 bases are a match to TRBD1. The germline gives CDR1 KGHSH, CDR2 LQKENI. This CDR3 has 14 amino acids. The V and J ends lost 4 bases and 6 bases, in that order; junction bases with no gene match: 5. CDR3 DNA: TGTGCCAGCTCACAACGGACAGGGATAAACATTCAGTACTTC. As protein: CASSQRTGINIQYF.

V is TRBV6-5 and J is TRBJ1-1; D not resolved. Germline lookup yields CDR1 MNHEY and CDR2 SVGAGI. The CDR3 consists of 14 residues. Trimming cost V 2 bases and J 1 base, with 8 bases left between them. CDR3 loop: CASSYLTQNTEAFF. For the CDR3, the DNA is TGTGCCAGCAGTTACCTAACACAGAACACTGAAGCTTTCTTT.

The V gene is TRBV5-4, the J gene TRBJ2-1; D ambiguous. Trimming pared 0 bases from V and 10 bases from J, leaving 8 bases between. In germline, CDR1 is SGHNT, CDR2 YYREEE (reference sequence). The CDR3 is made up of 12 amino acids. CDR3 bases: TGTGCCAGCAGCTTGGGGAGTGGAGAGCAGTTCTTC. It is translated as CASSLGSGEQFF.

This clone was seen a single time. The J gene is TRBJ1-1, the V gene TRBV6-5; D gene uncertain. The CDR3 runs 14 residues. The V gene's germline CDR1 is MNHEY and CDR2 SVGAGI. Trimming cost V 5 bases and J 1 base, with 11 bases left between them. CDR3 in DNA: TGTGCCAGCAGTCACCCGGAGCAGAACACTGAAGCTTTCTTT. Translated, it gives CASSHPEQNTEAFF.

V gene TRBV2 combines with J gene TRBJ1-4, with a weak D call TRBD1 (5 bases). This CDR3 contains 16 residues. V lost 2 bases and J lost 7, with 17 bases in between. Germline V lookup: CDR1 SNHLY, CDR2 FYNNEI. CDR3 in amino acids: CASSEPKGRGLEKLFF. The CDR3 DNA sequence: TGTGCCAGCAGTGAACCAAAAGGGAGGGGACTTGAAAAACTGTTTTTT.

The V call is TRBV10-2, the J call TRBJ1-4; 7 bases are shared with TRBD1. Germline V lookup: CDR1 WSHSY, CDR2 SAAADI. J was trimmed by 0 bases and V by 6 bases; bases with no gene match: 4. The CDR3 is 15 amino acids. The CDR3 sequence is CASSPGQATNEKLFF. Here the CDR3 DNA reads TGCGCCAGCAGCCCTGGACAGGCAACTAATGAAAAACTGTTTTTT.

This chain uses TRBV9 with TRBJ2-2; D is ambiguous. This CDR3 has 16 residues. Trimming shortened V by 0 bases and J by 5 bases, and 14 bases separated the two germline ends. CDR1 SGDLS and CDR2 YYNGEE come from the germline V gene. As DNA, the CDR3 is TGTGCCAGCAGCGTAGGGGCGTTACGGGTTACCGGGGAGCTGTTTTTT. It encodes CASSVGALRVTGELFF. Filled out from reference TRBV9 and TRBJ2-2, the complete variable domain reads DSGVTQTPKHLITATGQRVTLRCSPRSGDLSVYWYQQSLDQGLQFLIQYYNGEERAKGNILERFSAQQFPDLHSELNLSSLELGDSALYFCASSVGALRVTGELFFGEGSRLTVL.

The rearrangement links TRBV7-2 to TRBJ1-5; D possibly corresponds to TRBD1 (5 bases). CDR1 SGHTA and CDR2 FQGNSA come from the germline V gene. Trimming removed 4 bases from V and 0 bases from J, with 16 bases in between. The CDR3 spans 17 residues. The CDR3 DNA reads TGTGCCAGCAGCTCTACCCCGACAGAGTATAGCAATCAGCCCCAGCATTTT. It encodes CASSSTPTEYSNQPQHF.

This clone appeared a few times. V and J are TRBV10-3 and TRBJ1-2; 8 bases agree with TRBD1. Germline V gives CDR1 ENHRY, CDR2 SYGVKD. V lost 6 bases, J lost 4 bases, and 4 bases stayed unmatched. The CDR3 sequence is 13 residues long. Here the CDR3 reads CAISPQGGYGYTF. The CDR3 DNA follows: TGTGCCATCAGCCCACAGGGGGGCTATGGCTACACCTTC.

The chain is built from TRBV9 and TRBJ2-4, with D possibly called TRBD1 or TRBD2 (5 bases each). Germline CDR1 reads SGDLS; CDR2 reads YYNGEE. The CDR3 has 15 residues. Deletions cut 0 bases from V and 6 bases from J, with 13 bases between. The CDR3 sequence: CASSVGSGTANIQYF. Here the CDR3 DNA reads TGTGCCAGCAGCGTAGGGTCCGGGACGGCAAACATTCAGTACTTC.